The TCR beta chain described here comes from a study of cytomegalovirus exposure and HLA in healthy donors. Study-wide findings and caveats: Listed as cytomegalovirus-associated were about 160 TCR beta chains. TCR beta V- and J-gene trimming was later associated with a missense DCLRE1C variant. It was confirmed in vitro that three of the CMV-associated chains were specific for CMV antigens.

Per germline, CDR1 SGHVS and CDR2 FQNEAQ. V was pared by 5 bases and J by 3 bases, with 13 bases between. The CDR3 is 15 amino acids. On this clone: Its antigen is currently unknown.

PCR used 60 Vbeta primers and 13 Jbeta primers. Data came from immunoSEQ multiplex PCR; TCRdb stores just in-frame clones and leaves some out. The sample carries roughly 150,000 clones, around 79% recorded once. The sequence came from a man aged 25 to 40 in good health and CMV-seropositive. The J gene is TRBJ2-2, the V gene TRBV7-8, with D maybe TRBD1 (5 bases). Sequences were obtained from PBMCs. CDR3 in amino acids: CASSGRVLDTGELFF. In DNA, the CDR3 is TGTGCCAGCAGCGGCAGGGTATTGGACACCGGGGAGCTGTTTTTT.